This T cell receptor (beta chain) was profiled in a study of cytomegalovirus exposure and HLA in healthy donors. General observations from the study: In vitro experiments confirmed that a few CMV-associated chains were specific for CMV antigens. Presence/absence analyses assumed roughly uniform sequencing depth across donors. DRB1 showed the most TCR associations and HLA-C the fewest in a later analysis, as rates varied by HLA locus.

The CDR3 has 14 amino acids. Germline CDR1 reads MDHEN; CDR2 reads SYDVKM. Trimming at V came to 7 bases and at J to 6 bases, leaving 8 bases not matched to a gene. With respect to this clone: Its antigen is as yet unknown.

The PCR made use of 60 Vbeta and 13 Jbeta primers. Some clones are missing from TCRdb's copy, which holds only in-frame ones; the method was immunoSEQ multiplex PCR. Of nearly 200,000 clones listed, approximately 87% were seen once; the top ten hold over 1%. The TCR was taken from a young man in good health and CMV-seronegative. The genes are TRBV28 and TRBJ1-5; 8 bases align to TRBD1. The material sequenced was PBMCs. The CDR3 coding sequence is TGTGCCAGCACGGACAGGGCACTAAGTCAGCCCCAGCATTTT. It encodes CASTDRALSQPQHF.